This entry lists 7 T cell receptor beta chains sequenced from one sample in a study of CD8 T cells in Susac syndrome. When the RNA was reverse transcribed, random hexamers were used with an input of roughly 0.45 to 1 ug. One entry per CDR3 protein, called by TCRdb with MiXCR from the immunoSEQ multiplex PCR reads. The sample includes under 200,000 distinct CDR3 sequences, around 96% of them seen just once. The sample consisted of CD4+ T cells from PBMCs. The receptors originated from a human donor with Susac syndrome.

The chain carries TRBV20-1 and TRBJ2-5, with 9 bases lining up with TRBD2. The CDR3 covers 14 residues. V shed 5 bases and J 5 bases; nucleotides not matched to a gene: 9. The germline CDR1 and CDR2 sequences are DFQATT and SNEGSKA (reference sequence). CDR3 sequence: CSADRAGGLETQYF. CDR3 in DNA: TGCAGTGCTGACCGGGCGGGGGGGCTGGAGACCCAGTACTTC.

The chain combines TRBV2 with TRBJ2-6; no definite D call. The CDR3 is 14 amino acids. The V gene's germline CDR1 is SNHLY and CDR2 FYNNEI. V was trimmed by 3 bases and J by 2 bases, leaving 5 bases between them. The CDR3 sequence is CASSDRTGANVLTF. The CDR3 DNA reads TGTGCCAGCAGTGATCGGACTGGGGCCAACGTCCTGACTTTC. Full variable domain (missing parts from reference TRBV2 and TRBJ2-6): EPEVTQTPSHQVTQMGQEVILRCVPISNHLYFYWYRQILGQKVEFLVSFYNNEISEKSEIFDDQFSVERPDGSNFTLKIRSTKLEDSAMYFCASSDRTGANVLTFGAGSRLTVL.

V is TRBV3-1 and J is TRBJ2-5; the match to TRBD2 covers 16 bases. Germline V gene sequence: CDR1 LGHDT, CDR2 YNNKEL (reference sequence). CDR3 length: 17 residues. Unmatched junction bases numbered 3, after V lost 3 bases and J lost 2 bases. The CDR3: CASSHLGLAGGQETQYF. The CDR3 DNA is TGTGCCAGCAGCCACTTGGGACTAGCGGGAGGGCAAGAGACCCAGTACTTC.

The chain recombines TRBV5-6 with TRBJ2-7; D remains ambiguous. V shed 0 bases and J shed 6 bases, with 13 bases lying between them. The length of the CDR3 is 14 residues. Germline V gene lookup returns CDR1 SGHDT and CDR2 YYEEEE. The CDR3 spells CASSLGWTLGEQYV. CDR3 sequence (DNA): TGTGCCAGCAGCTTGGGGTGGACGCTCGGCGAGCAGTACGTC.

The chain is built from TRBV18 and TRBJ2-7; D remains unclear. Germline-derived CDR1 and CDR2 are KGHSH and LQKENI. V lost 1 base, J lost 6 bases, and 13 bases lay in between. This CDR3 comprises 14 residues. CDR3 nucleotides: TGTGCCAGCTCACCACAGGGATCTCTCTCCGAGCAGTACGTC. Translated, it gives CASSPQGSLSEQYV.

The rearrangement links TRBV7-8 to TRBJ2-5; no reliable D call. Germline CDR1 is SGHVS and CDR2 is FQNEAQ. Trimming removed 5 bases at V and 4 bases at J, with 5 bases between. The CDR3 covers 11 residues. CDR3 in amino acids: CASSKRETQYF. CDR3 bases: TGTGCCAGCAGCAAGAGAGAGACCCAGTACTTC. The full variable domain, rest sourced from reference TRBV7-8 and TRBJ2-5, is GAGVSQSPRYKVAKRGQDVALRCDPISGHVSLFWYQQALGQGPEFLTYFQNEAQLDKSGLPSDRFFAERPEGSVSTLKIQRTQQEDSAVYLCASSKRETQYFGPGTRLLVL.

The CDR3 DNA is TGTGCCCGTCAAGGGACATCGAACACTGAAGCTTTCTTT. Amino acid sequence: CARQGTSNTEAFF. The chain employs TRBV30 and TRBJ1-1, with a tentative D call TRBD1 (6 bases). Germline V CDR1 and CDR2: GTSNPN, SVGIG (reference sequence). CDR3 length: 13 amino acids. Trimming left V 8 bases short and J 1 base short, with 14 bases between.